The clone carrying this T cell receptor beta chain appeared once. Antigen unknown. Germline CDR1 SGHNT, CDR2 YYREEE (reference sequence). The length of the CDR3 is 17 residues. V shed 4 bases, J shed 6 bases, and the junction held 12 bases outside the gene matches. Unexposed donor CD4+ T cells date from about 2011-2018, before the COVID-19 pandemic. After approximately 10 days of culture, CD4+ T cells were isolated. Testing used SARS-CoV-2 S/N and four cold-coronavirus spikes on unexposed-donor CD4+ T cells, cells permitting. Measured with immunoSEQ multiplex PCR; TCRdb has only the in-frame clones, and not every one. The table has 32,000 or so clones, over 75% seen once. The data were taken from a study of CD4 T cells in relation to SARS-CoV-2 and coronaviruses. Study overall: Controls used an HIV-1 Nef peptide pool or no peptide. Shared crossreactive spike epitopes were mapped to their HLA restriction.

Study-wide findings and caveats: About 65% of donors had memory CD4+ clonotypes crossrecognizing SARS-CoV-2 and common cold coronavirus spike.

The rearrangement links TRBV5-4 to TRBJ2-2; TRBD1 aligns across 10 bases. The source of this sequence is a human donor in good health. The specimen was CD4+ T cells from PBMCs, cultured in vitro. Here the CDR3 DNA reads TGTGCCAGCAGCGTGACAGGGGGCGGGGTCGGGGCCGGGGAGCTGTTTTTT. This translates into CASSVTGGGVGAGELFF.